A selection of T cell receptor beta chains follows, all from one sample in a study of OX40 agonist ivuxolimab in advanced cancers. Clones were sequenced by immunoSEQ multiplex PCR, and TCRdb holds only the in-frame ones, with some missing. The sample has more than 100,000 clones; roughly nine tenths are singletons. This sample comprised CD4+ or CD8+ T cells sorted from blood, obtained in a trial of the OX40 agonist ivuxolimab. These TCRs come from an adult with an advanced solid tumor such as melanoma, head and neck, liver or kidney cancer. Each CDR3 is given with its conserved first and last residue. The order of the fields is J gene, V gene, CDR3 protein.

TRBJ1-1 TRBV5-4 CASSLERNTEAFF
TRBJ1-6 TRBV14 CASSPHGSSYNSPLHF
TRBJ2-3 TRBV7-2 CASTSLGQPTDTQYF
TRBJ2-1 TRBV12-2 CASRLRRTSPRGSSYNEQFF
TRBJ1-1 TRBV18 CASSPSGVNTEAFF
TRBJ2-5 TRBV9 CASSREETQYF
TRBJ2-7 TRBV28 CASSTTGTLVYEQYF
TRBJ1-5 TRBV6-4 CASSADGQGSQPQHF
TRBJ2-7 TRBV6-1 CAGDRTSGGSYEQYF
TRBJ1-1 TRBV18 CASSQRTGMNTEAFF
TRBJ1-5 TRBV2 CASRPGSVGQPQHF
TRBJ1-4 TRBV7-4 CASSAHGTWAEKLFF
TRBJ2-4 TRBV7-2 CASSPTGPSYIQYF
TRBJ1-1 TRBV6-5 CASSYSFRTEAFF
TRBJ2-6 TRBV30 CAWSVAGANVLTF
TRBJ1-2 TRBV11-3 CASSFFFAGPFSYGYTF